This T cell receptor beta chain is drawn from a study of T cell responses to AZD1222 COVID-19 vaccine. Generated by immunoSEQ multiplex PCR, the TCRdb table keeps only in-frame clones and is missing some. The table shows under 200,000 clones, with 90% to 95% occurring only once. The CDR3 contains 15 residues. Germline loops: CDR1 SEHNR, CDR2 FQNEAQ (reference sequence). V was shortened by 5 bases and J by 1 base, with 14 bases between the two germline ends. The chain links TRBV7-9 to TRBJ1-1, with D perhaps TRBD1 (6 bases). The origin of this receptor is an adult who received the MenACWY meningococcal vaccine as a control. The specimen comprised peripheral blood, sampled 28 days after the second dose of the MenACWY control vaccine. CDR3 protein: CASSQNLQGNTEAFF. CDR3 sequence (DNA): TGTGCCAGCAGCCAGAACCTACAGGGGAACACTGAAGCTTTCTTT.